This TCR beta chain is drawn from a study of blood T cell repertoires in COVID-19. In Cohort 3, a recovered donor had either two negative PCRs, clearance, or symptom resolution. This clone was seen a handful of times. TCRdb keeps only in-frame clones here, not all; method: immunoSEQ multiplex PCR. The table shows about 150,000 clones, with around 84% occurring only once. The CDR3 has 15 amino acids. Germline V gene data show CDR1 as LGHDT and CDR2 as YNNKEL (reference sequence). Trimming cost V 4 bases and J 2 bases, with 15 bases left between them. Sequences were obtained from PBMCs or T cells enriched from blood (not recorded which). The gene calls are TRBV3-1 (or the pseudogene TRBV3-2) and TRBJ2-7; unclear D gene. This sequence originates from a man over 45 who had recovered from COVID-19. CDR3 DNA: TGTGCCAGCAGCCCCCCCCTCAGGCGTACCTACGAGCAGTACTTC. Translation: CASSPPLRRTYEQYF.